One sample yielded the 18 T cell receptor beta chains listed below, sequenced in a study of CD8+ T cells in alopecia areata. Following extraction, RNA underwent reverse transcription to cDNA, which served as the sequencing template. TCRdb keeps only in-frame clones here, not all; method: immunoSEQ multiplex PCR. Of approximately 99,000 clones listed, approximately 63% are singletons. The sample taken for sequencing was CD8+ T cells sorted from blood. These receptors came from a human donor in good health.

This clone was counted only a few times. V usage is TRBV10-3 and J usage is TRBJ1-3; D perhaps matches TRBD1 (6 bases). V lost 0 bases and J 5 bases, leaving 17 bases between the germline ends. Germline V lookup: CDR1 ENHRY, CDR2 SYGVKD. The CDR3 runs 17 residues. This chain's CDR3 is CAISESWDTPERNTIYF. CDR3 coding DNA: TGTGCCATCAGTGAGTCTTGGGACACGCCGGAACGAAACACCATATATTTT.

This chain joins TRBV5-4 and TRBJ2-1; no reliable D call. V lost 4 bases, J lost 5 bases, and 13 bases lay in between. CDR1 and CDR2 from the germline V gene are SGHNT and YYREEE (reference sequence). This CDR3 has 14 amino acids. The CDR3: CASSQPLPDNEQFF. The DNA of the CDR3 is TGTGCCAGCAGCCAACCGCTCCCGGACAATGAGCAGTTCTTC.

This clone has a handful of counts. Sequence at one end of the junction differs from germline and may be a read error. The CDR3 bases are TGTGCCAGCAGCCAAGGACAGACTCGGGTCTTC. Translation: CASSQGQTRVF. The V gene is TRBV7-8, the J gene TRBJ2-7, with D perhaps TRBD1 (6 bases). CDR1 SGHVS and CDR2 FQNEAQ come from the germline V gene. The CDR3 extends over 11 amino acids.

In this sample, this clone turned up once. The chain uses TRBV5-1 and TRBJ2-1, with a tentative D call TRBD2 (5 bases). Germline values: CDR1 SGHRS, CDR2 YFSETQ. V lost 4 bases, J lost 8 bases, and 13 bases lay in between. The CDR3 has 13 amino acids. Here the CDR3 DNA reads TGCGCCAGCAGCCGGATCGAGGGCTATGAGCAGTTCTTC. This gives the protein CASSRIEGYEQFF.

The chain recombines TRBV28 with TRBJ2-2; no definite D call. Per germline, CDR1 MDHEN and CDR2 SYDVKM. There are 13 residues in the CDR3. V lost 3 bases and J 8 bases, leaving 10 bases between the germline ends. CDR3 region: CASSLDRRGELFF. DNA of the CDR3: TGTGCCAGCAGTTTGGACCGGCGTGGGGAGCTGTTTTTT.

The chain couples TRBV19 to TRBJ2-3; 11 nucleotides agree with TRBD2. Germline CDR1 LNHDA, CDR2 SQIVND (reference sequence). The V gene end was trimmed by 1 base and the J gene end by 2 bases; junction bases not matched to a gene: 8. The CDR3 sequence is 18 residues long. The CDR3 region is CASSIVWGLAEITDTQYF. The CDR3 nucleotides read TGTGCCAGTAGTATAGTATGGGGACTAGCGGAGATCACAGATACGCAGTATTTT.

This clone was seen a handful of times. J is TRBJ2-5 and V is TRBV15; D not resolved. V was trimmed by 3 bases and J by 5 bases, leaving 16 bases between them. The CDR3 loop spans 15 amino acids. CDR1 and CDR2 from the germline V gene are LNHNV and YYDKDF (reference sequence). As DNA, the CDR3 is TGTGCCACCAGCAGCCGCCGGACCACTTCGGAGACCCAGTACTTC. This translates into CATSSRRTTSETQYF.

CDR3: CASQMNTEAFF. In nucleotides, the CDR3 is TGTGCCAGCCAGATGAACACTGAAGCTTTCTTT. The V call is TRBV7-9, the J call TRBJ1-1; D call uncertain. The CDR3 runs 11 residues. Germline-derived CDR1 and CDR2 are SEHNR and FQNEAQ (reference sequence). The V end was cut by 8 bases, the J end by 0 bases, with 4 bases between. The variable domain in full, with the rest retrieved from reference TRBV7-9 and TRBJ1-1, is DTGVSQNPRHKITKRGQNVTFRCDPISEHNRLYWYRQTLGQGPEFLTYFQNEAQLEKSRLLSDRFSAERPKGSFSTLEIQRTEQGDSAMYLCASQMNTEAFFGQGTRLTVV.

This chain connects TRBV5-6 to TRBJ2-1, with 8 bases lining up with TRBD2. The CDR3 loop spans 16 amino acids. Germline V gene data show CDR1 as SGHDT and CDR2 as YYEEEE. Trimming at V came to 3 bases and at J to 0 bases, leaving 5 bases not matched to a gene. The CDR3: CASSSGAGGSYNEQFF. The CDR3 nucleotides are TGTGCCAGCAGCTCTGGGGCGGGGGGCTCCTACAATGAGCAGTTCTTC.

DNA of the CDR3: TGTGCCAGCAGCGCAGCCCTAGCGGGGGGGCAAGAGACCCAGTACTTC. Amino acids: CASSAALAGGQETQYF. V is TRBV7-3 and J is TRBJ2-5; TRBD2 matches at 12 bases. CDR1 and CDR2 (germline): SGHTA, FQGTGA. The CDR3 has 16 amino acids. V lost 5 bases, J lost 2 bases, and 6 bases stayed unmatched.

In this sample, this clone turned up a few times. V gene TRBV7-9 combines with J gene TRBJ2-2; the D call may be TRBD1 or TRBD2 (5 bases each). The V and J ends lost 4 bases and 0 bases respectively, with 9 bases between them. The CDR3 spans 15 residues. CDR1 SEHNR and CDR2 FQNEAQ come from the germline V gene (reference sequence). CDR3 region: CASSSQGANTGELFF. The DNA of the CDR3 is TGTGCCAGCAGCTCTCAGGGAGCGAACACCGGGGAGCTGTTTTTT. Full variable domain (missing parts from reference TRBV7-9 and TRBJ2-2): DTGVSQNPRHKITKRGQNVTFRCDPISEHNRLYWYRQTLGQGPEFLTYFQNEAQLEKSRLLSDRFSAERPKGSFSTLEIQRTEQGDSAMYLCASSSQGANTGELFFGEGSRLTVL.

This CDR3 is CAWIRGRNYGYTF. CDR3 nucleotide sequence: TGTGCCTGGATACGGGGGCGTAACTATGGCTACACCTTC. The chain employs TRBV30 and TRBJ1-2; TRBD1 might be the D (6 bases). The CDR3 loop spans 13 amino acids. Germline V gives CDR1 GTSNPN, CDR2 SVGIG (reference sequence). The V gene lost 4 bases and the J gene lost 1 base, with 10 bases spanning the gap.

The chain carries TRBV5-6 and TRBJ2-3; 9 nucleotides match TRBD2. The V and J ends lost 4 bases and 1 base, in that order; junction bases with no gene match: 10. CDR1 is SGHDT and CDR2 is YYEEEE in the germline V gene. The CDR3 covers 17 residues. Here the CDR3 reads CASSPLEAGGRTDTQYF. The CDR3 DNA follows: TGTGCCAGCAGCCCCCTGGAAGCGGGGGGTCGCACAGATACGCAGTATTTT.

V is TRBV5-1 and J is TRBJ2-2, with unresolved D. CDR3 length: 17 amino acids. Germline CDR1 SGHRS, CDR2 YFSETQ. V was shortened by 0 bases and J by 4 bases, with 16 bases between the two germline ends. The CDR3: CASSLEVRHVGTGELFF. The CDR3 nucleotides are TGCGCCAGCAGCTTGGAAGTGCGGCACGTTGGCACCGGGGAGCTGTTTTTT.

This chain joins TRBV19 and TRBJ2-6; the D gene could be TRBD1 or TRBD2 (5 bases each). Per germline, CDR1 LNHDA and CDR2 SQIVND (reference sequence). CDR3 length: 17 amino acids. Trimming shortened V by 5 bases and J by 4 bases, and 18 bases separated the two germline ends. CDR3 sequence: CASSLAFIGAGANVLTF. The DNA of the CDR3 is TGTGCCAGTAGTCTGGCGTTTATCGGGGCCGGGGCCAACGTCCTGACTTTC. Combining the CDR3 with reference TRBV19 and TRBJ2-6 gives the whole variable domain DGGITQSPKYLFRKEGQNVTLSCEQNLNHDAMYWYRQDPGQGLRLIYYSQIVNDFQKGDIAEGYSVSREKKESFPLTVTSAQKNPTAFYLCASSLAFIGAGANVLTFGAGSRLTVL.

The V call is TRBV7-6, the J call TRBJ1-1; the match to TRBD1 covers 11 bases. The CDR3 consists of 15 residues. Trimming removed 5 bases from V and 4 bases from J; junction bases left unmatched: 6. Germline V gene data show CDR1 as SGHVS and CDR2 as FNYEAQ. The CDR3 sequence is CASSVGTGGGTEAFF. CDR3 bases: TGTGCCAGCAGCGTCGGGACAGGGGGGGGCACTGAAGCTTTCTTT.

The J gene is TRBJ2-1, the V gene TRBV28, with 7 bases aligning to TRBD2. V shed 6 bases, J shed 3 bases, and the junction held 11 bases outside the gene matches. Germline V gives CDR1 MDHEN, CDR2 SYDVKM. The CDR3 has 16 amino acids. CDR3 amino acids: CASRLPAGVNYNEQFF. CDR3 bases: TGTGCCAGCAGACTCCCCGCGGGGGTTAACTACAATGAGCAGTTCTTC.

This clone came up a few times. This sequence joins TRBV6-5 and TRBJ2-7; D is undetermined. CDR1 and CDR2 from the germline V gene are MNHEY and SVGAGI. Trimming left V 4 bases short and J 3 bases short, with 10 bases between. The CDR3 is 13 residues long. CDR3 nucleotides: TGTGCCAGCAGTTCCCCAGGACGCTACGAGCAGTACTTC. Translation gives CASSSPGRYEQYF.